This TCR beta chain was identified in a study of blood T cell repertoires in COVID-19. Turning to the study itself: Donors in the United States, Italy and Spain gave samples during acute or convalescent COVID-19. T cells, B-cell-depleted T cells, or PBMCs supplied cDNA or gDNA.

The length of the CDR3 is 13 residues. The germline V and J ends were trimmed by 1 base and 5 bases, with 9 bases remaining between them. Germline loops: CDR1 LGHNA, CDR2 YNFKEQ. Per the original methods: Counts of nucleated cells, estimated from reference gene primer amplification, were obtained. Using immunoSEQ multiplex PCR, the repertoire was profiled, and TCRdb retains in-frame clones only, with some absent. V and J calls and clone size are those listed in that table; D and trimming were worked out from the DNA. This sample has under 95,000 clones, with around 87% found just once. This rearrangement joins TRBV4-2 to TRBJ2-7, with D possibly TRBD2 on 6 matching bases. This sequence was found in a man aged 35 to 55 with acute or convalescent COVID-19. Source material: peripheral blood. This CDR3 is CASSQGSSDEQYF. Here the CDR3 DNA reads TGTGCCAGCAGCCAAGGTTCTAGCGACGAGCAGTACTTC.